This TCR beta chain was recovered during a study of vaccination and CD4 T cells after COVID-19. Study information: The interval from dose two to post-vaccine sampling had a median of 72 days, and it ranged from 14 to 241.

This clonotype was observed a handful of times. Its target is unknown. Germline CDR1 is DFQATT and CDR2 is SNEGSKA (reference sequence). The CDR3 is 15 residues long. V trimming: 2 bases; J trimming: 3 bases; junction bases outside the gene matches: 1. Described treatment: roughly ten-day PBMC culture with coronavirus spike peptide pools or control peptides (ViraFEST assay). Patients returned positive PCR results between March and December 2020, earlier than US Alpha, Beta and Delta variants. Culture of 2 million to 2.5 million PBMCs per well took place with around 10 IU/ml IL-2 and 8.5 to 10 ug/ml peptide pools. Negative selection recovered the CD4+ T cells once they had spent around ten days in culture. With the Oncomine TCR Beta short-read assay, DNA from cultured CD4+ T cells was sequenced. Via MiXCR, TCRdb re-called the PCR reads, giving one row per CDR3 protein. Of some 15,000 distinct CDR3 sequences listed, 60% to 80% were seen once; the top ten hold 12%.

Specimen: CD4+ T cells from blood, cultured in vitro. This chain uses TRBV20-1 with TRBJ2-2, with 12 bases aligning to TRBD2. The TCR originated in a human donor who had recovered from COVID-19. Written as DNA, the CDR3 is TGCAGTGCTAGAACTAGCGGGAGGCACACCGGGGAGCTGTTTTTT. Protein: CSARTSGRHTGELFF.